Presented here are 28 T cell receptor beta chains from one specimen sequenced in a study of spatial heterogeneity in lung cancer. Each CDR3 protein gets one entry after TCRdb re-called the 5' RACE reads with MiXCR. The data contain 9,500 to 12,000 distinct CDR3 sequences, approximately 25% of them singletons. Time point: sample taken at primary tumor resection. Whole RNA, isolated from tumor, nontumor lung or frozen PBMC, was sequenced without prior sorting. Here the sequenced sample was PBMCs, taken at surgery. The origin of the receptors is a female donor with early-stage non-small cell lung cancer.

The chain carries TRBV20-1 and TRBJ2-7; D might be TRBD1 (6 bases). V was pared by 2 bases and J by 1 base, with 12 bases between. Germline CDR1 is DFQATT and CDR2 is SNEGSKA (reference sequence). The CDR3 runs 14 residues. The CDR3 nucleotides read TGCAGTGCTAGACCTACAGGGTTATCCTACGAGCAGTACTTC. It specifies CSARPTGLSYEQYF.

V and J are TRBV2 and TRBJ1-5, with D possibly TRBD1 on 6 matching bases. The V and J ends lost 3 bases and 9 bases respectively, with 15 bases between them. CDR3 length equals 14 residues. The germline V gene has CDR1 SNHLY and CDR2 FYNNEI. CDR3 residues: CASSDSVRGRPQHF. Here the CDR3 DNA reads TGTGCCAGCAGTGATAGCGTCAGGGGACGGCCCCAGCATTTT.

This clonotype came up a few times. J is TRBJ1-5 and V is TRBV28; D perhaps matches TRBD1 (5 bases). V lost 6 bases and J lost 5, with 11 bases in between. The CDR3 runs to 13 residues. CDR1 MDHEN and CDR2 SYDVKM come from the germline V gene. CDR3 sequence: CASSLDRYQPQHF. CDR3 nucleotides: TGTGCCAGCAGCTTAGACAGATATCAGCCCCAGCATTTT.

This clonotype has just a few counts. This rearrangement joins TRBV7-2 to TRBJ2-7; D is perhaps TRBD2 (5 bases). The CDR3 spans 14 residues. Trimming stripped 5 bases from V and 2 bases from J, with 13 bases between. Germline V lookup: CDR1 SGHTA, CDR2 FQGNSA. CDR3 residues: CASSRSVIAYEQYF. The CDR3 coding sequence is TGTGCCAGCAGCCGTAGCGTCATTGCCTACGAGCAGTACTTC. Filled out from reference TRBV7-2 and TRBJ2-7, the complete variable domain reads GAGVSQSPSNKVTEKGKDVELRCDPISGHTALYWYRQSLGQGLEFLIYFQGNSAPDKSGLPSDRFSAERTGGSVSTLTIQRTQQEDSAVYLCASSRSVIAYEQYFGPGTRLTVT.

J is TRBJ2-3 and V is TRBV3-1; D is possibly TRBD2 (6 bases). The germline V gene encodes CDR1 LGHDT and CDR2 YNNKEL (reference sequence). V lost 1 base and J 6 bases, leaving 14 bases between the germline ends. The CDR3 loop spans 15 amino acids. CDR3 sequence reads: CASSQGGGGFDTQYF. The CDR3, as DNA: TGTGCCAGCAGCCAAGGAGGTGGGGGGTTTGATACGCAGTATTTT.

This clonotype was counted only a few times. The CDR3 sequence is CASRRTDTTNEKLFF. As DNA, the CDR3 is TGTGCCAGTAGAAGGACAGACACAACTAATGAAAAACTGTTTTTT. This chain connects TRBV19 to TRBJ1-4, with TRBD1 as a possible D gene (6 bases). The germline V and J ends were trimmed by 6 bases and 0 bases, with 11 bases remaining between them. The germline V gene has CDR1 LNHDA and CDR2 SQIVND (reference sequence). This CDR3 is built from 15 residues. Looking up the rest from reference TRBV19 and TRBJ1-4 gives the full variable domain: DGGITQSPKYLFRKEGQNVTLSCEQNLNHDAMYWYRQDPGQGLRLIYYSQIVNDFQKGDIAEGYSVSREKKESFPLTVTSAQKNPTAFYLCASRRTDTTNEKLFFGSGTQLSVL.

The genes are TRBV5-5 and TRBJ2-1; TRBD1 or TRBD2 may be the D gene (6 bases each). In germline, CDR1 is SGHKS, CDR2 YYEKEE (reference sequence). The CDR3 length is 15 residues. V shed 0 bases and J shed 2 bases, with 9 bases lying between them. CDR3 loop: CASSLEGGPYNEQFF. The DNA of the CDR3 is TGTGCCAGCAGCTTGGAGGGGGGTCCCTACAATGAGCAGTTCTTC.

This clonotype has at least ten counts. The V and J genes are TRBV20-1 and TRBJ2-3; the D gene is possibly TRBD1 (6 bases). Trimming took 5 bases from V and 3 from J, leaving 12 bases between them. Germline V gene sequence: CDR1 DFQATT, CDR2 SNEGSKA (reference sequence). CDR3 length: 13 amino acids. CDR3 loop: CSALIQGTDTQYF. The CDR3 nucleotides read TGCAGTGCTTTGATTCAGGGGACAGATACGCAGTATTTT.

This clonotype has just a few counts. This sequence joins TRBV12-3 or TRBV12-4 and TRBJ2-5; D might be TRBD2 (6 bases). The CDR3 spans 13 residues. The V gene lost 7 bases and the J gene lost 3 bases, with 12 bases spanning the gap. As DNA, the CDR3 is TGTGCCAGCATCCTCGGGACTGAAGAGACCCAGTACTTC. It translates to CASILGTEETQYF.

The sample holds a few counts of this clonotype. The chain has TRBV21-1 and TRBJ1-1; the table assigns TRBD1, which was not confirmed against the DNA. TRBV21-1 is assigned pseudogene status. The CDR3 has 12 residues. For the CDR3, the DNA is TGTACCTCAAACAGGCAGAACACTGAAGCTTTCTTT. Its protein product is CTSNRQNTEAFF.

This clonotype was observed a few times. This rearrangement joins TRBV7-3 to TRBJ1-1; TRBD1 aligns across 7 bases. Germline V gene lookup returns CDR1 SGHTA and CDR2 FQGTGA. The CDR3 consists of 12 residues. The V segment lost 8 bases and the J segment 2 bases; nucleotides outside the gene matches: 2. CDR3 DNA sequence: TGTGCCAGCGGGACAGATAACACTGAAGCTTTCTTT. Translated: CASGTDNTEAFF.

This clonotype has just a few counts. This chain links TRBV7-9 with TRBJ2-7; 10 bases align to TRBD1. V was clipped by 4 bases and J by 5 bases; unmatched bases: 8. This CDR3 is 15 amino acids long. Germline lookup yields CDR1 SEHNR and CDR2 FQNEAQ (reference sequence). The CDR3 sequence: CASSSEGTGVDEQYF. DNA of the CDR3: TGTGCCAGCAGCTCGGAAGGGACAGGGGTGGACGAGCAGTACTTC.

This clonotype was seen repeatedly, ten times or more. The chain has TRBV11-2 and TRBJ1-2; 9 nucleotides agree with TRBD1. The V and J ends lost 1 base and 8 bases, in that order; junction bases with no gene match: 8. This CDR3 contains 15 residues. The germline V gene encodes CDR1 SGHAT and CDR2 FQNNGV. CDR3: CASSLGPGQGTGYTF. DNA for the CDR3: TGTGCCAGCAGCTTAGGACCGGGACAGGGAACCGGCTACACCTTC.

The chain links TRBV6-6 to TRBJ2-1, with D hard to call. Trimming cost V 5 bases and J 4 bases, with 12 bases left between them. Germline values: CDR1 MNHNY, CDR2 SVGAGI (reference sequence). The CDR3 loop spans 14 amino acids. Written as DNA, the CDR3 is TGTGCCAGCAGTAGGGCGACACCTTACAATGAGCAGTTCTTC. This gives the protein CASSRATPYNEQFF.

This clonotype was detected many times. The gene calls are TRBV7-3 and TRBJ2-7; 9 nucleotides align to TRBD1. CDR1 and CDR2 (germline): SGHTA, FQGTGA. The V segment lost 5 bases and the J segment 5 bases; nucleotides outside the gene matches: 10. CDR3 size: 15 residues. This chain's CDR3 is CASSPSGQGTHEQYF. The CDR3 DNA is TGTGCCAGCAGCCCGTCCGGACAGGGGACCCACGAGCAGTACTTC.

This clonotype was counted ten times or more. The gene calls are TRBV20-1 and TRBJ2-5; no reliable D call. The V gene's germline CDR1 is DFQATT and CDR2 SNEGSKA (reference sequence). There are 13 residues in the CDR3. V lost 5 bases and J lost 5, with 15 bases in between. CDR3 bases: TGCAGTGCTGCCAATGTGGGCGGCGAGACCCAGTACTTC. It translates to CSAANVGGETQYF.

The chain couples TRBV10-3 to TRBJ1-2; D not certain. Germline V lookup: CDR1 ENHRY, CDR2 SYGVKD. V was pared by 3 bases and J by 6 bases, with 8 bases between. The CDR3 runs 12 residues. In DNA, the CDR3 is TGTGCCATCAGTGAAGCAGGAGATGGCTACACCTTC. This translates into CAISEAGDGYTF.

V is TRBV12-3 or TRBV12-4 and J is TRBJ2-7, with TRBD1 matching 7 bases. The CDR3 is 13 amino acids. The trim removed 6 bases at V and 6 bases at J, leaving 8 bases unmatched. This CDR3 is CASRATSGGEQYF. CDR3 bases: TGTGCCAGCAGGGCGACGTCAGGGGGCGAGCAGTACTTC.

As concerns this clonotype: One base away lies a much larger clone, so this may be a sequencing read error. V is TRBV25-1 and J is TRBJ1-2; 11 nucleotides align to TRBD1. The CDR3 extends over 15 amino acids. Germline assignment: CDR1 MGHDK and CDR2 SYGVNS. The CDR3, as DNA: TGTGCCAGCAGTGATGACAGGACAGGGGGCTATGGCTGCACCTTC. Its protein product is CASSDDRTGGYGCTF.

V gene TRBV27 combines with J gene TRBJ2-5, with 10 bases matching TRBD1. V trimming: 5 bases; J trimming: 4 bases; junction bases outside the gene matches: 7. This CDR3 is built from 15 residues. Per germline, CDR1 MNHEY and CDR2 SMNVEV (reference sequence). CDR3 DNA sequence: TGTGCCAGCAGTCCGGCGACAGGGGGCGGAGAGACCCAGTACTTC. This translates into CASSPATGGGETQYF.

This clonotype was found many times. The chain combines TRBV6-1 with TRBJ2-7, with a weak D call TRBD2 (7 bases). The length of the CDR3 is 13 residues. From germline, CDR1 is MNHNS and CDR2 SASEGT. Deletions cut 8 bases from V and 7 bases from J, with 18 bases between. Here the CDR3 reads CASHQGTGGEQYF. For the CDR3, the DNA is TGTGCCAGCCACCAGGGGACCGGGGGGGAGCAGTACTTC.

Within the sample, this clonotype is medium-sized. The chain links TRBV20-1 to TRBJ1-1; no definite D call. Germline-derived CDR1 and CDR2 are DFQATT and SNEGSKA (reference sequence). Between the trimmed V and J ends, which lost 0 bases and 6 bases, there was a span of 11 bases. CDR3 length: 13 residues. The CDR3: CSARDVSVPEAFF. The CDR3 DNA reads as TGCAGTGCTAGAGACGTGTCCGTGCCTGAAGCTTTCTTT.

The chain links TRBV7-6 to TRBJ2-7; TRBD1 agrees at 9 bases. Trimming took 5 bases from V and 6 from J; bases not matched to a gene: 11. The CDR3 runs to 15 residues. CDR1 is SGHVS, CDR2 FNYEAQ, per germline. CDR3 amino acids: CASSVTQGALGEQYF. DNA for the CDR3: TGTGCCAGCAGCGTTACACAGGGGGCGCTGGGCGAGCAGTACTTC.

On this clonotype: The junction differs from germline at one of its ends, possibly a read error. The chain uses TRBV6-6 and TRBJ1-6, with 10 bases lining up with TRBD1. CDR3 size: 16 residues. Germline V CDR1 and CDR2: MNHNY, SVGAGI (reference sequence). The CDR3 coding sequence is TGTGCCAGCGGTTACACGACAGGGGGCTTGGTTTCACCCCTCCACTTT. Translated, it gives CASGYTTGGLVSPLHF.

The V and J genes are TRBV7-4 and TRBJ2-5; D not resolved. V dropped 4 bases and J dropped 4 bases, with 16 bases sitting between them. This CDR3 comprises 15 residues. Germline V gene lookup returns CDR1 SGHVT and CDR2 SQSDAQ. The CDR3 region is CASSSTDSCIETQYF. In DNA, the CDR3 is TGTGCCAGCAGCTCCACCGATTCCTGTATAGAGACCCAGTACTTC.

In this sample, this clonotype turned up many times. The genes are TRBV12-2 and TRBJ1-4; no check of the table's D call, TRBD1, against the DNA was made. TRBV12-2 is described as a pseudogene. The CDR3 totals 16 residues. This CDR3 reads CASRLGPLDGGEKLFF. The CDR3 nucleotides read TGTGCAAGTCGCTTAGGGCCCCTTGACGGGGGGGAAAAACTGTTTTTT.

The CDR3 protein is CASSPDRGRGDEQYF. DNA of the CDR3: TGTGCCAGCAGCCCTGACAGGGGGCGCGGCGACGAGCAGTACTTC. The V call is TRBV11-2, the J call TRBJ2-7; 10 nucleotides match TRBD1. Germline loops: CDR1 SGHAT, CDR2 FQNNGV. The J segment lost 5 bases and the V segment lost 5 bases, leaving 9 bases of the junction unmatched. There are 15 residues in the CDR3.

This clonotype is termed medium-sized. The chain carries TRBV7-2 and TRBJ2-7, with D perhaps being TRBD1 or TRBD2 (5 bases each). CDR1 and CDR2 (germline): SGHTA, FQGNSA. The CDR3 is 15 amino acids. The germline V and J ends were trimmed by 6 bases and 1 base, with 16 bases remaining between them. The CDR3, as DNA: TGTGCCAGCAGACAACCCGGGGACGGATCCTACGAGCAGTACTTC. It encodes CASRQPGDGSYEQYF.